The T cell receptor beta chain under discussion was sequenced for a study of technical replicates of blood from a few donors. CDR1 is MDHEN, CDR2 SYDVKM, per germline. The germline V and J ends were trimmed by 7 bases and 8 bases, with 18 bases remaining between them. The CDR3 is 14 residues long. Only in-frame clones appear in the TCRdb table, and some are missing; sequencing was by immunoSEQ multiplex PCR. The table includes 79,000 or so clones, about nine tenths detected once. This chain joins TRBV28 and TRBJ2-1; D is perhaps TRBD1 (5 bases). Sequencing input: T cells isolated from PBMCs. The receptor was derived from a human donor in good health. CDR3 coding DNA: TGTGCCAGCACCAGGGCAGGGTCGACGCATGAGCAGTTCTTC. Its translation: CASTRAGSTHEQFF.